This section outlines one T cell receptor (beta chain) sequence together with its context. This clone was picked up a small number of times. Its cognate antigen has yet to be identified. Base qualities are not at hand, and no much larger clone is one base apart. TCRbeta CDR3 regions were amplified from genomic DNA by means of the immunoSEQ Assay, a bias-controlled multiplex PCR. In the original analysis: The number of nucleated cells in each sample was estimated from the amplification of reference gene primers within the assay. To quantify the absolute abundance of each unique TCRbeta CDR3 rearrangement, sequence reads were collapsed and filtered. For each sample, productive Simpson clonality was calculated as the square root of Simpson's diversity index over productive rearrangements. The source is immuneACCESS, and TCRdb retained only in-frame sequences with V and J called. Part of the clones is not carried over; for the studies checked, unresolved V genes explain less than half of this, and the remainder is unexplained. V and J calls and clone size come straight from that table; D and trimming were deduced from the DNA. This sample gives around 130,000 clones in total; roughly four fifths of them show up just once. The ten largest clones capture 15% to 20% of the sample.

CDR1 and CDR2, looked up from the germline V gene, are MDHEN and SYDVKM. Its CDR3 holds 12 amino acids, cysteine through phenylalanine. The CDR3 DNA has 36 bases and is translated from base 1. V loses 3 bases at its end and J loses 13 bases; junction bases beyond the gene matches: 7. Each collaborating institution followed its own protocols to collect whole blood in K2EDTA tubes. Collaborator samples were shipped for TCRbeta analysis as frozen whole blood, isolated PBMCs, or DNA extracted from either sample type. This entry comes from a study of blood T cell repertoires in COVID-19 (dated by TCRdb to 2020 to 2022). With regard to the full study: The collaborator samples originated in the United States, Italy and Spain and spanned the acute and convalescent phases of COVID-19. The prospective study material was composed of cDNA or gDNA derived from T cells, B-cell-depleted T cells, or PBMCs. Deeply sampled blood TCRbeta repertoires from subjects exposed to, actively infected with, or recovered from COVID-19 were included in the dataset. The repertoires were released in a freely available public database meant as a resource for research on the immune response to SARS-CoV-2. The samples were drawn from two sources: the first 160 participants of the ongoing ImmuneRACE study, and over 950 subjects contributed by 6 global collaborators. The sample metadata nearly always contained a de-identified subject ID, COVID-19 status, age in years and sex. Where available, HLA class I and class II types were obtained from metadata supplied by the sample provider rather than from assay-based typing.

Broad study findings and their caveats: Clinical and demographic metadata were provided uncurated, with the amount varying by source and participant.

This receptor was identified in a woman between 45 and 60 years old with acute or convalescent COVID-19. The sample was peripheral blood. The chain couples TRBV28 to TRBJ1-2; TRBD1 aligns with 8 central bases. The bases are TGTGCCAGCAGTTTTGGGTGGACAGGGAGCACCTTC. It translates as CASSFGWTGSTF.